Listed below are T cell receptor beta chains from one sample, sequenced in a study of T cells in Graves' hyperthyroidism and ophthalmopathy. TCRdb reprocessed the multiplex PCR reads with MiXCR, giving one entry per CDR3 protein. The repertoire holds approximately 630,000 distinct CDR3 sequences, with around 15% as singletons. Specimen: blood. The receptors come from a woman younger than 45 with Graves' hyperthyroidism. CDR3s include the opening cysteine and the closing phenylalanine or tryptophan. D genes are given only for firm matches. Where a row states a size, it is once, few, many or the class of an expanded clone; other rows omit it.

TRBV10-3	.	.	TRBJ1-3	CAIKAGASSGNTIYF	TGTGCCATCAAGGCGGGGGCGAGCTCTGGAAACACCATATATTTT
TRBV12-3/TRBV12-4	TRBD2	many	TRBJ2-1	CASSSLTSSAEQFF	TGTGCCAGCAGTTCCCTGACTAGCAGCGCTGAGCAGTTCTTC
TRBV9	.	few	TRBJ1-5	CASSVVPGWPQHF	TGTGCCAGCAGCGTAGTACCCGGGTGGCCCCAGCATTTT
TRBV11-2	.	many	TRBJ2-1	CASSRRQQWGLRDEQFF	TGTGCCAGCAGCCGACGCCAACAGTGGGGACTCCGGGATGAGCAGTTCTTC
TRBV11-2	.	.	TRBJ2-7	CASSFPTKDIPDSYEQYF	TGTGCCAGCAGCTTTCCCACTAAAGACATACCCGACTCCTACGAGCAGTACTTC
TRBV29-1	.	many	TRBJ2-5	CSVGRDKEKETQYF	TGCAGCGTTGGGAGGGACAAGGAAAAAGAGACCCAGTACTTC
TRBV27	.	few	TRBJ1-1	CASSTGRNEAFF	TGTGCCAGCAGTACGGGACGGAATGAAGCTTTCTTT
TRBV7-8	.	.	TRBJ2-5	CASSFVGTAETQYF	TGTGCCAGCAGCTTTGTGGGGACCGCAGAGACCCAGTACTTC
TRBV11-1	.	many	TRBJ2-5	CASSVQGSAQETQYF	TGTGCCAGCAGCGTACAGGGTTCCGCTCAAGAGACCCAGTACTTC
TRBV5-1	TRBD1	many	TRBJ1-1	CASSFGRGREAFF	TGCGCCAGCAGCTTCGGGAGGGGGCGTGAAGCTTTCTTT
TRBV7-9	.	.	TRBJ2-7	CASSLATGMREQYF	TGTGCCAGCAGCTTAGCTACAGGGATGCGCGAGCAGTACTTC
TRBV10-3	TRBD2	few	TRBJ2-1	CAINPGLADNEQFF	TGTGCCATCAACCCGGGACTAGCGGACAATGAGCAGTTCTTC
TRBV27	.	.	TRBJ2-7	CASSTNPYEQYF	TGTGCCAGCAGCACCAATCCCTACGAGCAGTACTTC
TRBV3-1	.	.	TRBJ1-1	CASSPLRGTEAFF	TGTGCCAGCAGCCCCCTTCGCGGGACTGAAGCTTTCTTT
TRBV27	TRBD2	few	TRBJ2-1	CASSASGSHYNEQFF	TGTGCCAGCAGTGCTAGCGGAAGCCATTACAATGAGCAGTTCTTC
TRBV28	TRBD2	many	TRBJ2-1	CASSLWREGRNEQFF	TGTGCCAGCAGTTTATGGCGGGAGGGCCGGAATGAGCAGTTCTTC
TRBV11-2	.	.	TRBJ2-1	CASSLESWNEQFF	TGTGCCAGCAGCTTGGAAAGCTGGAATGAGCAGTTCTTC
TRBV3-1	.	many	TRBJ2-1	CASSQDGGLEQFF	TGTGCCAGCAGCCAAGATGGCGGGTTGGAGCAGTTCTTC